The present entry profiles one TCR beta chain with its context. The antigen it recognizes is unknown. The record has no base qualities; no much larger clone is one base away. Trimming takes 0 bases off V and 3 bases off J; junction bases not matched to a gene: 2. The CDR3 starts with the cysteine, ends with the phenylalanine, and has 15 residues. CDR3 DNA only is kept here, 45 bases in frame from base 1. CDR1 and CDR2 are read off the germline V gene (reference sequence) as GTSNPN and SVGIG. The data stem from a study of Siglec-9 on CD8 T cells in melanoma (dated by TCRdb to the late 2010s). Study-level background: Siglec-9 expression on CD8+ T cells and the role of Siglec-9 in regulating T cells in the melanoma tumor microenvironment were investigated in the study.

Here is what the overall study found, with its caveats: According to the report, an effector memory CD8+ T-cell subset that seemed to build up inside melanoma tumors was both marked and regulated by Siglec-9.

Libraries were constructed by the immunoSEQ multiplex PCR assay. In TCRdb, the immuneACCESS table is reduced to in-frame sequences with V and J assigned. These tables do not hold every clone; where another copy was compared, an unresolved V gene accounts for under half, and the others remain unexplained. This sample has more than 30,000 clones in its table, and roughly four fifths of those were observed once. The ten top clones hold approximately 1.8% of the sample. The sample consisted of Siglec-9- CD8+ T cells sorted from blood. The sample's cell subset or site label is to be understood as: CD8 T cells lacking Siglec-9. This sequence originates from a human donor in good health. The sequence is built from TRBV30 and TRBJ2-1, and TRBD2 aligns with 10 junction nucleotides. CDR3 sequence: CAWSVSSGGYNEQFF. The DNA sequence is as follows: TGTGCCTGGAGTGTATCTAGCGGGGGCTACAATGAGCAGTTCTTC.